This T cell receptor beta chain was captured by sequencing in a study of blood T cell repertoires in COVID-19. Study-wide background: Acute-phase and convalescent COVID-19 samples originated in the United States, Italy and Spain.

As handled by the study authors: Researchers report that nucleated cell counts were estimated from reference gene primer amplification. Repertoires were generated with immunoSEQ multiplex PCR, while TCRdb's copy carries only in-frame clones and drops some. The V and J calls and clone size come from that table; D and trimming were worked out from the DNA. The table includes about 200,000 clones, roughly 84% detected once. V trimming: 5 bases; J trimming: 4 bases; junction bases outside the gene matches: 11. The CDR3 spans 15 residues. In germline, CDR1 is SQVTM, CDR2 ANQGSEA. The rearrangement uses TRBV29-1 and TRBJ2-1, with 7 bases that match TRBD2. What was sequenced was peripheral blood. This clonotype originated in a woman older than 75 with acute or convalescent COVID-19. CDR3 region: CSVREWEGRYNEQFF. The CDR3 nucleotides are TGCAGCGTTCGTGAATGGGAGGGCCGGTACAATGAGCAGTTCTTC.